This T cell receptor (beta chain) was documented in a study of tumor-infiltrating lymphocytes in primary liver carcinoma. Remarks on this clonotype: Its antigen is currently unknown. One end of the junction fails to match germline, which may point to a read error.

Constant-region priming of roughly 490 ng total RNA yielded TCR beta cDNA. For TCR beta, libraries were produced by three nested multiplex PCR rounds using slightly modified ARM-PCR. Running roughly 10 cycles apiece, the first two PCR rounds relied on TRBV1-TRBV30 forward primers together with a C-beta reverse primer. TCRdb called the multiplex PCR reads again in MiXCR, with one record for every CDR3 protein. The sample shows around 190,000 distinct CDR3 sequences, about 85% of them seen only once. Extraction of RNA together with DNA used about 17-30 mg of unsorted bulk tissue. Study conclusions and caveats: The study found a significantly higher top-250-clone fraction in tumors than in blood (p = 0.039).

The CDR3 totals 14 residues. CDR1 and CDR2 (germline): MNHEY, SVGAGI. Material for sequencing was tumor tissue from primary liver carcinoma. The rearrangement uses TRBV6-5 and TRBJ2-2, with D perhaps matching TRBD2 (6 bases). This TCR was recovered from a man aged 40-49 years with primary liver carcinoma and hepatitis B virus infection. The CDR3 is CASSCSRKREKLFF. The CDR3 region has the DNA TGTGCCAGTAGTTGTTCGAGGAAACGGGAGAAGCTGTTTTTT.